The 5 T cell receptor beta chains presented below share a single source sample, sequenced in a study of cytomegalovirus exposure and HLA in healthy donors (dated by TCRdb to the late 2010s). The library was prepared using the immunoSEQ multiplex PCR assay. For the multiplex PCR, a mixture combining 60 forward primers for TCR Vbeta segments and 13 reverse primers for TCR Jbeta segments was used. The clones in this table, taken by TCRdb from immuneACCESS, are in-frame only. Not every clone is retained; where verified, under half of the shortfall comes from an unresolved V gene, and the cause of the rest is unknown. This sample has some 110,000 clones in its table, and about 10% of those were observed once. About 3% of the sample is in the top ten clones. The sequenced sample consisted of PBMCs. The receptors come from a man between 25 and 39 years old in good health and CMV-seronegative.

The chain couples TRBV5-1 to TRBJ2-3; tentative D call: TRBD2 (6 bases). The CDR3 loop spans 14 amino acids. Deletions cut 0 bases from V and 3 bases from J, with 8 bases between. The germline V gene has CDR1 SGHRS and CDR2 YFSETQ. The DNA for the CDR3 is TGCGCCAGCAGCTTGGAAGGGACTACAGATACGCAGTATTTT. Its translation: CASSLEGTTDTQYF. The full variable domain, its missing parts supplied by reference TRBV5-1 and TRBJ2-3, is KAGVTQTPRYLIKTRGQQVTLSCSPISGHRSVSWYQQTPGQGLQFLFEYFSETQRNKGNFPGRFSGRQFSNSRSEMNVSTLELGDSALYLCASSLEGTTDTQYFGPGTRLTVL.

This clone occurred a few times. The V gene is TRBV19, the J gene TRBJ2-7; D might be TRBD2 (5 bases). Germline CDR1 reads LNHDA; CDR2 reads SQIVND (reference sequence). The CDR3 spans 12 residues. V dropped 3 bases and J dropped 7 bases, with 10 bases sitting between them. CDR3 in DNA: TGTGCCAGTAGTATCGGGATTTCGGAGCAGTACTTC. It is translated as CASSIGISEQYF.

The chain recombines TRBV27 with TRBJ2-2, with 7 bases aligning to TRBD2. Trimming took 6 bases from V and 6 from J; bases not matched to a gene: 13. This CDR3 is built from 16 residues. Germline CDR1 reads MNHEY; CDR2 reads SMNVEV (reference sequence). The CDR3 here is CASSWGRRLAPGELFF. The CDR3, as DNA: TGTGCCAGCAGCTGGGGGAGACGACTAGCTCCCGGGGAGCTGTTTTTT.

This CDR3 reads CASSIWQGVNTEAFF. CDR3 DNA: TGTGCCAGTAGTATATGGCAGGGGGTGAACACTGAAGCTTTCTTT. The chain joins TRBV19 to TRBJ1-1; 7 bases are a match to TRBD1. This CDR3 region has 15 residues. Trimming cost V 2 bases and J 0 bases; bases outside gene matches: 3. In germline, CDR1 is LNHDA, CDR2 SQIVND (reference sequence).

This clone has a handful of counts. The chain employs TRBV11-2 and TRBJ2-1; no firm D call. Germline-derived CDR1 and CDR2 are SGHAT and FQNNGV. The CDR3 totals 15 residues. V dropped 4 bases and J dropped 10 bases, with 20 bases sitting between them. Here the CDR3 DNA reads TGTGCCAGCAGCTCCGGAGCCGTAGCCTCGCGCGAGCAGTTCTTC. Its protein is CASSSGAVASREQFF.